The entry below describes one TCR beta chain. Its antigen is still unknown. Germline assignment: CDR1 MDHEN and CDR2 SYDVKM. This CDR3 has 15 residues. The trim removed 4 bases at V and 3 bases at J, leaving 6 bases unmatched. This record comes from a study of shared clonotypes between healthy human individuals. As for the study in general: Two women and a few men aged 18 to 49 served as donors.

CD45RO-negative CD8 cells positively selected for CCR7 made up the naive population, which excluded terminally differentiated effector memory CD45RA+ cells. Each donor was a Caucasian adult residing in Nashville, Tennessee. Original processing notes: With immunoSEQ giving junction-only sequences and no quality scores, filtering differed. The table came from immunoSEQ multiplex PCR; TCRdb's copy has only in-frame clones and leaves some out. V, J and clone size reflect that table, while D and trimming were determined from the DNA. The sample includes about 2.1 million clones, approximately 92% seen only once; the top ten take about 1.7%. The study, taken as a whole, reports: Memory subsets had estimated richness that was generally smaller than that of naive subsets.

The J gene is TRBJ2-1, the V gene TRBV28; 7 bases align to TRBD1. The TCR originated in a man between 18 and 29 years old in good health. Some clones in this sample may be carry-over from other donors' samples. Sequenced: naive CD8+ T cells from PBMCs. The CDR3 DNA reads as TGTGCCAGCAGTTCTGGGACAGCGGTCTACAATGAGCAGTTCTTC. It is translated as CASSSGTAVYNEQFF.